These T cell receptor beta chains were read from a single sample in a study of blood T cell repertoires in COVID-19. Method: immunoSEQ multiplex PCR; TCRdb's copy keeps in-frame clones and lacks some. The sample contains some 140,000 clones, about 76% of which appear only once. The sequencing sample was made of peripheral blood. The source of these receptors is a woman in her 70s with COVID-19, enrolled during active disease. Both conserved end residues are part of each CDR3. D genes are given only for firm matches. Only some rows state a clone size, as once, few, many or a class for expanded clones.

d_call clone_size j_call v_call cdr3_aa cdr3_nt
NA NA TRBJ2-7 TRBV19 CASSIQGGEVYEQYF TGTGCCAGTAGTATACAGGGGGGTGAAGTCTACGAGCAGTACTTC
NA once TRBJ1-1 TRBV5-1 CASSYTQNTEAFF TGCGCCAGCAGCTATACACAGAACACTGAAGCTTTCTTT
TRBD1 NA TRBJ1-6 TRBV18 CASSPGTENSPLHF TGTGCCAGCTCACCAGGGACAGAGAATTCACCCCTCCACTTT
NA NA TRBJ1-2 TRBV5-4 CASSLWGGSNYGYTF TGTGCCAGCAGCTTGTGGGGAGGGTCTAACTATGGCTACACCTTC
TRBD1 NA TRBJ2-5 TRBV7-9 CASSLSGTGDKYF TGTGCCAGCAGCTTATCCGGGACAGGGGATAAGTACTTC
TRBD2 NA TRBJ2-3 TRBV11-1 CASSQTSGGAGDTQYF TGTGCCAGCAGCCAGACTAGCGGGGGGGCCGGGGATACGCAGTATTTT
NA few TRBJ2-3 TRBV29-1 CSVEGGETDTQYF TGCAGCGTTGAAGGGGGGGAGACAGATACGCAGTATTTT
TRBD2 few TRBJ2-3 TRBV27 CASSSTSGGAKDTQYF TGTGCCAGCAGTTCTACTAGCGGGGGGGCGAAAGATACGCAGTATTTT
NA NA TRBJ1-1 TRBV11-2 CASSFAGLTVNTEAFF TGTGCCAGCAGCTTCGCCGGACTTACCGTGAACACTGAAGCTTTCTTT
TRBD1 NA TRBJ1-2 TRBV7-2 CASSLGVRPGRGNYGYTF TGTGCCAGCAGCTTGGGAGTCCGGCCGGGCAGGGGGAACTATGGCTACACCTTC
NA NA TRBJ2-2 TRBV20-1 CSASSANTGELFF TGCAGTGCTAGTTCCGCGAACACCGGGGAGCTGTTTTTT
NA NA TRBJ1-1 TRBV5-8 CASDQGLRTEAFF TGTGCCAGCGACCAGGGGTTAAGGACTGAAGCTTTCTTT
NA NA TRBJ1-3 TRBV7-2 CASSFVSDSGNTIYF TGTGCCAGCAGCTTCGTGAGTGACTCTGGAAACACCATATATTTT
TRBD1 NA TRBJ1-2 TRBV18 CASSQSTGINYGYTF TGTGCCAGCTCACAATCGACAGGGATTAACTATGGCTACACCTTC
TRBD2 NA TRBJ2-6 TRBV19 CASNGGSSGANVLTF TGTGCCAGTAATGGCGGGAGCTCTGGGGCCAACGTCCTGACTTTC
NA NA TRBJ1-1 TRBV19 CASRYRGAEAFF TGTGCCAGTCGGTATCGTGGTGCTGAAGCTTTCTTT
NA NA TRBJ2-7 TRBV7-6 CASSLRSGDEQYF TGTGCCAGCAGCTTAAGATCAGGGGACGAGCAGTACTTC
NA NA TRBJ2-7 TRBV7-5 CVRSIAVPGLPYVEQYF TGTGTCAGAAGCATAGCGGTCCCGGGACTACCCTACGTCGAGCAGTACTTC
NA NA TRBJ1-2 TRBV3-1/TRBV3-2 CASSQDGGYTF TGTGCCAGCAGCCAAGACGGGGGCTACACCTTC
TRBD1 NA TRBJ2-7 TRBV27 CASSSLGQGEYEQYF TGTGCCAGCAGTTCGCTAGGACAGGGGGAATACGAGCAGTACTTC
TRBD1 NA TRBJ2-7 TRBV6-5 CASGRQGGEQYF TGTGCCAGCGGAAGACAGGGGGGGGAGCAGTACTTC
TRBD1 NA TRBJ1-5 TRBV18 CASSPLGQVNQPQHF TGTGCCAGCTCACCATTAGGACAGGTGAATCAGCCCCAGCATTTT
TRBD1 NA TRBJ1-5 TRBV6-5 CASSSQGQGGDQPQHF TGTGCCAGCAGTTCCCAAGGACAGGGCGGAGATCAGCCCCAGCATTTT
NA NA TRBJ1-1 TRBV19 CASSINPGAGNTEAFF TGTGCCAGTAGTATTAACCCCGGTGCGGGGAACACTGAAGCTTTCTTT
NA once TRBJ1-1 TRBV4-3 CASSQDQVREAFF TGCGCCAGCAGCCAAGATCAGGTCAGGGAAGCTTTCTTT
TRBD2 NA TRBJ2-1 TRBV2 CASNPGTRVNEQFF TGTGCCAGCAACCCCGGGACTAGAGTCAATGAGCAGTTCTTC
TRBD1 NA TRBJ1-4 TRBV5-5 CASSFTGGEKLFF TGTGCCAGCAGCTTCACAGGGGGTGAAAAACTGTTTTTT
TRBD1 NA TRBJ2-7 TRBV24-1 CATSDDRGYEQYF TGTGCCACCAGTGATGACAGGGGTTACGAGCAGTACTTC